What follows are 19 T cell receptor beta chains derived from one specimen sequenced in a study of cytomegalovirus exposure and HLA in healthy donors. With 60 Vbeta and 13 Jbeta primers, the PCR was carried out. Sequencing used immunoSEQ multiplex PCR; TCRdb keeps in-frame clones, though not all of them. The sample consists of 50,000 to 75,000 clones, 75% to 90% of them appearing once. Specimen: PBMCs. The receptors stem from a woman in her 40s in good health and CMV-seronegative.

The chain has TRBV6-1 and TRBJ2-4; D gene unclear. The germline gives CDR1 MNHNS, CDR2 SASEGT. Trimming removed 2 bases from V and 2 bases from J, with 7 bases in between. This CDR3 has 14 amino acids. CDR3 in amino acids: CASSEQLTKNIQYF. The CDR3 nucleotides are TGTGCCAGCAGTGAACAGTTAACCAAAAACATTCAGTACTTC.

The CDR3, as DNA: TGTGCCTGGAGCCCTACAGGGTATGGCTACACCTTC. Translated, it gives CAWSPTGYGYTF. The rearrangement links TRBV30 to TRBJ1-2, with D tentatively TRBD1 (6 bases). Trimming took off 3 bases at V and 5 bases at J, with 10 bases between the two ends. The CDR3 totals 12 residues. The germline V gene encodes CDR1 GTSNPN and CDR2 SVGIG (reference sequence).

The sample holds a few counts of this clone. This sequence joins TRBV4-3 and TRBJ2-7; 16 bases are shared with TRBD2. V shed 0 bases, J shed 4 bases, and the junction held 9 bases outside the gene matches. The CDR3 length is 19 residues. Germline V CDR1 and CDR2: LGHNA, YSLEER. CDR3 sequence (DNA): TGCGCCAGCAGCCAAGATTTTATGGGACTAGCGGGAGGGCCGTACGAGCAGTACTTC. Translated: CASSQDFMGLAGGPYEQYF.

The genes are TRBV11-1 and TRBJ2-5, with D unresolved. The CDR3 spans 13 residues. V was cut by 2 bases and J by 1 base, with 5 bases left in between. CDR1 SGHAT and CDR2 FQDESV come from the germline V gene (reference sequence). CDR3: CASSLRVQETQYF. The CDR3 DNA follows: TGTGCCAGCAGCTTACGGGTCCAAGAGACCCAGTACTTC.

The CDR3 DNA reads as TGTGCCAGCAGTTTATCCAGGTCTGGAAACACCATATATTTT. Protein product: CASSLSRSGNTIYF. The chain links TRBV27 to TRBJ1-3; no clear D. CDR1 is MNHEY, CDR2 SMNVEV, per germline (reference sequence). With 0 bases removed from V and 1 base from J, the gap between germline ends came to 4 bases. The CDR3 has 14 residues.

The CDR3 nucleotides read TGTGCCAGCAGCTTAAGAGGGGGTGTCGAGACCCAGTACTTC. Protein product: CASSLRGGVETQYF. The chain uses TRBV5-6 and TRBJ2-5, with D maybe TRBD1 (6 bases). With 2 bases removed from V and 5 bases from J, the gap between germline ends came to 13 bases. CDR1 and CDR2 from the germline V gene are SGHDT and YYEEEE. CDR3 length equals 14 residues.

The rearrangement uses TRBV6-5 and TRBJ2-3; a possible D gene is TRBD2 (5 bases). This CDR3 region has 13 residues. Per the germline V gene, CDR1 is MNHEY and CDR2 is SVGAGI. Trimming took 7 bases from V and 4 from J, leaving 12 bases between them. The CDR3 here is CASTNMGADTQYF. The DNA of the CDR3 is TGTGCCAGCACCAACATGGGAGCAGATACGCAGTATTTT.

The chain combines TRBV4-1 with TRBJ2-5, with TRBD2 as a possible D gene (6 bases). In germline, CDR1 is MGHRA, CDR2 YSYEKL. The CDR3 length is 14 residues. V lost 1 base and J 5 bases, leaving 11 bases between the germline ends. The CDR3 nucleotides read TGCGCCAGCAGCCAAGGCGGGACTGGGGAGACCCAGTACTTC. Translation: CASSQGGTGETQYF.

V usage is TRBV29-1 and J usage is TRBJ2-5; TRBD2 matches at 7 bases. The CDR3 loop spans 15 amino acids. V shed 2 bases and J 4 bases; nucleotides not matched to a gene: 10. From germline, CDR1 is SQVTM and CDR2 ANQGSEA. CDR3 protein: CSVERGGGRGETQYF. CDR3 DNA: TGCAGCGTTGAAAGGGGAGGCGGGAGAGGAGAGACCCAGTACTTC.

The chain carries TRBV6-5 and TRBJ2-7; 8 bases align to TRBD2. The CDR3 consists of 14 residues. Germline V lookup: CDR1 MNHEY, CDR2 SVGAGI. Losses at the gene ends were 10 bases for V and 7 bases for J; bases not matched to a gene: 15. CDR3 nucleotide sequence: TGTGCCACCTCCATCGGGAGGGCCTTGGAAGAGCAGTACTTC. This gives the protein CATSIGRALEEQYF.

V usage is TRBV6-1 and J usage is TRBJ2-2; D gene unclear. The CDR3 consists of 14 residues. CDR1 MNHNS and CDR2 SASEGT come from the germline V gene. Deletions cut 1 base from V and 4 bases from J, with 7 bases between. CDR3 nucleotides: TGTGCCAGCAGTGAAGATCTGTTCACCGGGGAGCTGTTTTTT. It codes for CASSEDLFTGELFF.

J is TRBJ2-1 and V is TRBV11-2; 7 bases agree with TRBD1. This CDR3 spans 15 amino acids. Germline CDR1 and CDR2: SGHAT and FQNNGV. V was clipped by 5 bases and J by 3 bases; unmatched bases: 7. The CDR3: CASSPTGILYNEQFF. In DNA, the CDR3 is TGTGCCAGCAGCCCGACAGGGATTCTCTACAATGAGCAGTTCTTC.

This CDR3 is CASSYPSGSFPPMDTQYF. Written as DNA, the CDR3 is TGTGCCAGCAGCTATCCTAGCGGGAGTTTCCCCCCCATGGATACGCAGTATTTT. The chain carries TRBV7-2 and TRBJ2-3; TRBD2 matches at 10 bases. Germline lookup yields CDR1 SGHTA and CDR2 FQGNSA. V lost 4 bases to trimming and J lost 6 bases; unmatched junction nucleotides: 16. There are 18 residues in the CDR3.

The V call is TRBV5-1, the J call TRBJ2-7; 13 bases are shared with TRBD2. The germline CDR1 and CDR2 sequences are SGHRS and YFSETQ. The length of the CDR3 is 16 residues. V dropped 3 bases and J dropped 5; count of bases not matched to a gene: 8. CDR3 residues: CASSSRIGLAGDEQYF. The CDR3 DNA follows: TGCGCCAGCAGCTCCAGAATCGGACTAGCGGGAGACGAGCAGTACTTC.

The V and J genes are TRBV7-8 and TRBJ1-1; 10 bases fit TRBD1. Trimming took 4 bases from V and 4 from J; bases not matched to a gene: 0. Germline V gene sequence: CDR1 SGHVS, CDR2 FQNEAQ. This CDR3 contains 13 residues. In DNA, the CDR3 is TGTGCCAGCAGCTGGACAGGGGGCACTGAAGCTTTCTTT. Translation: CASSWTGGTEAFF.

This clone occurred a few times. V is TRBV19 and J is TRBJ1-2; 8 bases agree with TRBD1. With V trimmed by 6 bases and J by 4 bases, 4 bases remained unmatched. Per germline, CDR1 LNHDA and CDR2 SQIVND (reference sequence). This CDR3 is 13 amino acids long. The CDR3 is CASRGTGVYGYTF. The CDR3 DNA follows: TGTGCCAGTAGAGGGACAGGCGTCTATGGCTACACCTTC.

Only one count was recorded for this clone. This chain links TRBV7-9 with TRBJ2-3; D is perhaps TRBD1 (5 bases). From germline, CDR1 is SEHNR and CDR2 FQNEAQ (reference sequence). There are 16 residues in the CDR3. The V and J ends lost 1 base and 1 base respectively, with 12 bases between them. CDR3 sequence reads: CASSLGQGLGTDTQYF. Here the CDR3 DNA reads TGTGCCAGCAGCTTAGGGCAGGGCCTCGGCACAGATACGCAGTATTTT.

The CDR3 DNA sequence: TGCGCCAGCAGCCAGCACAGGGGCCGCAGCGTCGAGCAGTACTTC. It is translated as CASSQHRGRSVEQYF. The rearrangement joins TRBV4-3 to TRBJ2-7; 7 bases agree with TRBD1. With V trimmed by 3 bases and J by 6 bases, 11 bases remained unmatched. The CDR3 runs 15 residues. Germline loops: CDR1 LGHNA, CDR2 YSLEER.

The genes are TRBV28 and TRBJ2-1, with 7 bases that match TRBD2. Germline V CDR1 and CDR2: MDHEN, SYDVKM. CDR3 size: 16 residues. V lost 3 bases, J lost 0 bases, and 5 bases stayed unmatched. CDR3 protein: CASSLGGKSSYNEQFF. DNA of the CDR3: TGTGCCAGCAGTTTGGGGGGGAAGAGCTCCTACAATGAGCAGTTCTTC.